This entry concerns a single TCR beta chain. The antigen remains undetermined. This sample was taken from a study of cytomegalovirus exposure and HLA in healthy donors. Study-wide points: Confirmation was obtained in vitro that a few CMV-associated chains are specific for CMV antigens. Despite most TCR sequences being rare, some public TCRs occurred in many donors.

Profiling relied on immunoSEQ multiplex PCR, and the TCRdb table lists in-frame clones only, not all of them. Counted here are over 110,000 clones, more than 75% occurring once; the ten biggest clones make up just over 8.5%. Trimming stripped 3 bases from V and 3 bases from J, with 14 bases between. The CDR3 totals 14 residues. Germline values: CDR1 GTSNPN, CDR2 SVGIG (reference sequence). The rearrangement uses TRBV30 and TRBJ1-1, with D possibly matching TRBD1 (5 bases). The TCR comes from a man younger than 30 in good health and CMV-seropositive. The sample was PBMCs. The CDR3 sequence is CAWSWRGWDTEAFF. For the CDR3, the DNA is TGTGCCTGGAGCTGGCGGGGGTGGGACACTGAAGCTTTCTTT. The variable domain in full, with the rest retrieved from reference TRBV30 and TRBJ1-1, is SQTIHQWPATLVQPVGSPLSLECTVEGTSNPNLYWYRQAAGRGLQLLFYSVGIGQISSEVPQNLSASRPQDRQFILSSKKLLLSDSGFYLCAWSWRGWDTEAFFGQGTRLTVV.